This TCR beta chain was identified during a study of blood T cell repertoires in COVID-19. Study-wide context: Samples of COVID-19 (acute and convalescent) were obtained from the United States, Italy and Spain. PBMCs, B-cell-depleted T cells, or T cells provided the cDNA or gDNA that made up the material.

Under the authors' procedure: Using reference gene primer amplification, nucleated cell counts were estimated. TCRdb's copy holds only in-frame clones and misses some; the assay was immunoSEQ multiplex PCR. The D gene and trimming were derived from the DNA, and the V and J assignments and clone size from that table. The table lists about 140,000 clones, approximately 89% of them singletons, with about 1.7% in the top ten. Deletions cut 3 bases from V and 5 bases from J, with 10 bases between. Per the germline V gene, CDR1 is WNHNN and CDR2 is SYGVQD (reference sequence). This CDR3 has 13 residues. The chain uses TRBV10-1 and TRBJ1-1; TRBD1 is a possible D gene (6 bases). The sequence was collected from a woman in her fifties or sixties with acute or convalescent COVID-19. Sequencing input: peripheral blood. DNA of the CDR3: TGCGCCAGCAGTGATGAGGGGGGGACTGAAGCTTTCTTT. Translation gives CASSDEGGTEAFF.